One and the same sample provided the 15 T cell receptor beta chains below, sequenced in a study of identifying expanded T cells in peripheral blood. Data came from immunoSEQ multiplex PCR; TCRdb stores just in-frame clones and leaves some out. The sample yields about 94,000 clones, around 90% seen once. The sample comprised blood. The receptors derive from a person aged 18 to 75 in good health.

The V gene is TRBV5-1, the J gene TRBJ2-2, with D perhaps TRBD1 (5 bases). Germline V gene sequence: CDR1 SGHRS, CDR2 YFSETQ. With 3 bases removed from V and 0 bases from J, the gap between germline ends came to 6 bases. CDR3 size: 14 residues. The CDR3 is CASSSTANTGELFF. The CDR3 DNA follows: TGCGCCAGCAGCTCGACAGCGAACACCGGGGAGCTGTTTTTT.

CDR3 sequence: CASSAEVNTEAFF. CDR3 sequence (DNA): TGTGCCAGCAGTGCGGAGGTGAACACTGAAGCTTTCTTT. The gene calls are TRBV2 and TRBJ1-1; the D is unclear. Trimming cost V 4 bases and J 0 bases, with 6 bases left between them. This CDR3 comprises 13 residues. Germline V CDR1 and CDR2: SNHLY, FYNNEI.

This rearrangement joins TRBV5-6 to TRBJ2-1; maybe TRBD1 (5 bases). Per the germline V gene, CDR1 is SGHDT and CDR2 is YYEEEE. The CDR3 is 15 residues long. The ends were cut back, 3 bases at V and 9 bases at J, with 19 bases in the middle. CDR3 protein: CASSSQGSPISEQFF. For the CDR3, the DNA is TGTGCCAGCAGCTCCCAGGGCAGTCCTATCAGTGAGCAGTTCTTC.

The chain joins TRBV7-9 to TRBJ1-2; D is undetermined. CDR1 SEHNR and CDR2 FQNEAQ come from the germline V gene (reference sequence). Trimming left V 1 base short and J 4 bases short, with 13 bases between. The CDR3 consists of 15 residues. CDR3: CASSLVSSGSYGYTF. CDR3 DNA sequence: TGTGCCAGCAGCTTAGTTTCGAGTGGGAGCTATGGCTACACCTTC.

V usage is TRBV10-3 and J usage is TRBJ1-5, with TRBD1 matching 9 bases. Germline CDR1 is ENHRY and CDR2 is SYGVKD. The trim removed 2 bases at V and 6 bases at J, leaving 8 bases unmatched. There are 16 residues in the CDR3. CDR3 protein: CAISERTGVDGQPQHF. The CDR3 coding sequence is TGTGCCATCAGTGAGAGGACAGGGGTTGACGGTCAGCCCCAGCATTTT.

The CDR3 loop is CASSEGSGGPKTAFF. CDR3 in DNA: TGTGCCAGCAGTGAAGGAAGTGGGGGGCCAAAGACGGCTTTCTTT. This chain connects TRBV6-1 to TRBJ1-1; the D gene is possibly TRBD1 (6 bases). This CDR3 has 15 residues. Looked up from germline, CDR1 is MNHNS and CDR2 is SASEGT. V was trimmed by 1 base and J by 11 bases, leaving 20 bases between them.

This clone occurred a few times. The chain uses TRBV6-5 and TRBJ1-5, with no clear D. Looked up from germline, CDR1 is MNHEY and CDR2 is SVGAGI. The V end lost 2 bases, the J end lost 5 bases, and 7 bases lay between the germline ends. CDR3 length: 13 amino acids. The CDR3 region has the DNA TGTGCCAGCAGTTACAGATCCCATCAGCCCCAGCATTTT. It specifies CASSYRSHQPQHF.

This chain uses TRBV7-2 with TRBJ2-2, with TRBD1 matching 8 bases. V gave up 4 bases and J gave up 4 bases; unmatched junction bases: 8. The CDR3 sequence is 16 residues long. Germline CDR1 reads SGHTA; CDR2 reads FQGNSA. The CDR3 coding sequence is TGTGCCAGCAGCTCGAGGACAGGGAGCAGCACCGGGGAGCTGTTTTTT. As protein: CASSSRTGSSTGELFF.

V is TRBV11-3 and J is TRBJ2-7, with TRBD1 as a possible D gene (6 bases). There are 14 residues in the CDR3. V lost 5 bases to trimming and J lost 2 bases, with 13 bases between them. Germline assignment: CDR1 SGHNT and CDR2 YENEEA. CDR3 in amino acids: CASSLGTYAYEQYF. Here the CDR3 DNA reads TGTGCCAGCAGCCTTGGGACATATGCCTACGAGCAGTACTTC.

The chain carries TRBV19 and TRBJ2-7, with TRBD1 identical over 8 bases. The V segment lost 3 bases and the J segment 0 bases; nucleotides outside the gene matches: 1. Germline CDR1 LNHDA, CDR2 SQIVND (reference sequence). The CDR3 has 14 amino acids. CDR3 sequence (DNA): TGTGCCAGTAGTATCGGACAGGGCTCCTACGAGCAGTACTTC. Its protein is CASSIGQGSYEQYF. The full variable domain, completed using reference TRBV19 and TRBJ2-7, is DGGITQSPKYLFRKEGQNVTLSCEQNLNHDAMYWYRQDPGQGLRLIYYSQIVNDFQKGDIAEGYSVSREKKESFPLTVTSAQKNPTAFYLCASSIGQGSYEQYFGPGTRLTVT.

The chain recombines TRBV27 with TRBJ2-2; D is perhaps TRBD1 (7 bases). Trimming removed 4 bases at V and 3 bases at J, with 30 bases between. Per germline, CDR1 MNHEY and CDR2 SMNVEV (reference sequence). The CDR3 contains 21 residues. The CDR3 spells CASSSLDRAGGSYGDTGELFF. CDR3 DNA sequence: TGTGCCAGCAGTTCGCTCGACCGGGCAGGGGGGTCTTACGGGGACACCGGGGAGCTGTTTTTT.

The CDR3 DNA reads as TGTGCCAGTAGTATTCCTGGGGGGGCGAACACTGAAGCTTTCTTT. It translates to CASSIPGGANTEAFF. The rearrangement joins TRBV19 to TRBJ1-1; a possible D gene is TRBD1 (6 bases). The ends were cut back, 3 bases at V and 1 base at J, with 12 bases in the middle. This CDR3 has 15 amino acids. The germline gives CDR1 LNHDA, CDR2 SQIVND (reference sequence).

The chain combines TRBV10-3 with TRBJ1-1; D is undetermined. V dropped 8 bases and J dropped 1 base, with 11 bases sitting between them. The CDR3 runs 13 residues. Germline V gene data show CDR1 as ENHRY and CDR2 as SYGVKD. The DNA for the CDR3 is TGTGCCATCGAATCTCAGAAGAACACTGAAGCTTTCTTT. Protein product: CAIESQKNTEAFF.

V and J are TRBV19 and TRBJ2-1, with unresolved D. Per the germline V gene, CDR1 is LNHDA and CDR2 is SQIVND (reference sequence). The length of the CDR3 is 15 residues. V gave up 3 bases and J gave up 0 bases, with 9 bases separating them. The CDR3 region is CASSIQRSSYNEQFF. The DNA for the CDR3 is TGTGCCAGTAGTATTCAACGGAGCTCCTACAATGAGCAGTTCTTC.

The chain combines TRBV25-1 with TRBJ2-7, with D hard to call. Germline-derived CDR1 and CDR2 are MGHDK and SYGVNS. The CDR3 is 12 amino acids. Trimming shortened V by 8 bases and J by 3 bases, and 11 bases separated the two germline ends. CDR3 in DNA: TGTGCCAGCGCCGGCCGTAACTACGAGCAGTACTTC. It encodes CASAGRNYEQYF.